Following are 21 T cell receptor beta chains from one sample sequenced in a study of T cell responses to AZD1222 COVID-19 vaccine (dated by TCRdb to the early 2020s). Per the publication, the time point label means: about 28 days (+/-7) after the second vaccine dose. The receptor library was made with the immunoSEQ multiplex PCR assay. Entries here come from immuneACCESS through TCRdb and include only in-frame sequences with V and J called. Some clones fail to appear in such tables; in the studies checked, an unresolved V gene covers under half of the shortfall, and the cause of the remainder is unknown. In this sample the table shows roughly 150,000 clones, approximately 94% of which occur a single time. 4.5% to 5.5% of the sample goes to the ten largest clones. The specimen was peripheral blood, collected 28 days after the second AZD1222 dose. The receptors here all came from an adult who received the AZD1222 COVID-19 vaccine.

V and J are TRBV3-1 (or the pseudogene TRBV3-2) and TRBJ2-2; 7 bases align to TRBD1. CDR1 is LGHDT and CDR2 is YNNKEL in the germline V gene (reference sequence). With 2 bases clipped from V and 7 bases from J, the junction kept 4 bases outside the gene matches. This CDR3 comprises 14 residues. This CDR3 reads CASSQTTGYGELFF. CDR3 DNA sequence: TGTGCCAGCAGCCAAACGACAGGGTACGGGGAGCTGTTTTTT.

The chain combines TRBV6-1 with TRBJ2-7; TRBD1 matches at 11 bases. With V trimmed by 2 bases and J by 3 bases, 3 bases remained unmatched. This CDR3 has 15 amino acids. Germline lookup yields CDR1 MNHNS and CDR2 SASEGT. The CDR3 nucleotides are TGTGCCAGCAGTGAAACCGGGACAGGGGGCTACGAGCAGTACTTC. Its protein product is CASSETGTGGYEQYF.

The rearrangement links TRBV2 to TRBJ1-6, with 8 bases matching TRBD1. Germline V gene sequence: CDR1 SNHLY, CDR2 FYNNEI. The CDR3 consists of 15 residues. V was clipped by 4 bases and J by 6 bases; unmatched bases: 5. CDR3 amino acids: CASSGQGAGNSPLHF. CDR3 DNA sequence: TGTGCCAGCAGTGGGCAGGGGGCGGGTAATTCACCCCTCCACTTT. Together with reference TRBV2 and TRBJ1-6, the CDR3 gives the full variable domain: EPEVTQTPSHQVTQMGQEVILRCVPISNHLYFYWYRQILGQKVEFLVSFYNNEISEKSEIFDDQFSVERPDGSNFTLKIRSTKLEDSAMYFCASSGQGAGNSPLHFGNGTRLTVT.

The V call is TRBV5-1, the J call TRBJ2-7, with D maybe TRBD2 (5 bases). V was clipped by 1 base and J by 2 bases, with 10 bases between them. Germline V gives CDR1 SGHRS, CDR2 YFSETQ. This CDR3 spans 14 amino acids. The CDR3 nucleotides are TGCGCCAGCAGCTTGCGGGGTCTCGCCTACGAGCAGTACTTC. Amino acids: CASSLRGLAYEQYF.

This chain uses TRBV28 with TRBJ1-1; D unresolved. V shed 6 bases and J shed 1 base, with 15 bases lying between them. CDR3 length: 15 residues. Germline V gene sequence: CDR1 MDHEN, CDR2 SYDVKM. The CDR3 sequence: CASSSPVGRNTEAFF. In DNA, the CDR3 is TGTGCCAGCAGCTCGCCGGTAGGTAGGAACACTGAAGCTTTCTTT.

This clone was seen only once. This chain uses TRBV9 with TRBJ1-3; no reliable D call. The CDR3 runs to 15 residues. V lost 0 bases to trimming and J lost 0 bases, with 7 bases between them. Looked up from germline, CDR1 is SGDLS and CDR2 is YYNGEE. CDR3 in DNA: TGTGCCAGCAGCGTAGTTGGGAGCTCTGGAAACACCATATATTTT. It codes for CASSVVGSSGNTIYF.

The V call is TRBV5-6, the J call TRBJ1-4, with D possibly TRBD1 on 6 matching bases. Germline V lookup: CDR1 SGHDT, CDR2 YYEEEE. V lost 3 bases and J lost 4, with 16 bases in between. The CDR3 consists of 16 residues. As DNA, the CDR3 is TGTGCCAGCAGCTCCCGGGGGAGAGGGGGTAATGAAAAACTGTTTTTT. Its protein product is CASSSRGRGGNEKLFF.

The chain recombines TRBV30 with TRBJ1-5; no definite D call. Trimming took off 0 bases at V and 0 bases at J, with 12 bases between the two ends. CDR1 and CDR2 from the germline V gene are GTSNPN and SVGIG (reference sequence). CDR3 length: 16 amino acids. Written as DNA, the CDR3 is TGTGCCTGGAGTGTACCGAGGACTTATAGCAATCAGCCCCAGCATTTT. This encodes CAWSVPRTYSNQPQHF.

The genes are TRBV18 and TRBJ2-1, with TRBD2 matching 7 bases. Germline V CDR1 and CDR2: KGHSH, LQKENI. After removal of 0 bases from V and 1 base from J, the junction contained 6 bases not matched to a gene. CDR3 length equals 17 residues. This CDR3 reads CASSPPSGRESYNEQFF. For the CDR3, the DNA is TGTGCCAGCTCACCACCCTCTGGGCGGGAGTCCTACAATGAGCAGTTCTTC.

CDR3 nucleotide sequence: TGTGCCAGCAGCCAAGACTTTGGCTTTCGGCGGGAGGAAGGAGATACGCAGTATTTT. As protein: CASSQDFGFRREEGDTQYF. The rearrangement joins TRBV4-2 to TRBJ2-3, with 8 bases matching TRBD2. J lost 5 bases, V lost 0 bases, and 16 bases had no gene match. The CDR3 covers 19 residues. CDR1 is LGHNA and CDR2 is YNFKEQ in the germline V gene.

This rearrangement joins TRBV9 to TRBJ2-7; perhaps TRBD1 as D (5 bases). The germline V gene has CDR1 SGDLS and CDR2 YYNGEE. V was clipped by 7 bases and J by 1 base, with 12 bases between them. This CDR3 contains 13 residues. The CDR3 sequence is CASSKGISYEQYF. CDR3 DNA sequence: TGTGCCAGCTCCAAGGGGATTTCCTACGAGCAGTACTTC.

This sequence joins TRBV28 and TRBJ2-1; tentatively, D is TRBD2 (6 bases). Germline CDR1 reads MDHEN; CDR2 reads SYDVKM. Trimming took 7 bases from V and 0 from J, leaving 16 bases between them. This CDR3 region has 16 residues. CDR3 bases: TGTGCCAGCATTGGAAGCGGGCTGAGCTCCTACAATGAGCAGTTCTTC. It codes for CASIGSGLSSYNEQFF.

This chain joins TRBV7-9 and TRBJ1-2; 7 bases match TRBD1. There are 18 residues in the CDR3. The V gene end was trimmed by 6 bases and the J gene end by 4 bases; junction bases not matched to a gene: 20. Germline CDR1 is SEHNR and CDR2 is FQNEAQ (reference sequence). The DNA of the CDR3 is TGTGCCAGCAGTCCTTACGCCCGGGACAGACAAAAGCCCTATGGCTACACCTTC. It encodes CASSPYARDRQKPYGYTF.

This sequence joins TRBV2 and TRBJ2-7; D unresolved. There are 12 residues in the CDR3. From germline, CDR1 is SNHLY and CDR2 FYNNEI. Between the trimmed V and J ends, which lost 7 bases and 6 bases, there was a span of 13 bases. In DNA form, the CDR3 reads TGTGCCAGCAAACCTGACTGGGGCGAGCAGTACTTC. Protein product: CASKPDWGEQYF.

The CDR3 region has the DNA TGTGCCACCAGTGATTCCCTAGCGGGAGGCCACCCAGATACGCAGTATTTT. Translated, it gives CATSDSLAGGHPDTQYF. The chain carries TRBV24-1 and TRBJ2-3; 11 nucleotides agree with TRBD2. Germline V gene lookup returns CDR1 KGHDR and CDR2 SFDVKD. Trimming removed 2 bases from V and 4 bases from J; junction bases left unmatched: 7. This CDR3 region has 17 residues.

The gene calls are TRBV7-9 and TRBJ1-1; D unclear. The CDR3 contains 14 residues. Germline CDR1 SEHNR, CDR2 FQNEAQ (reference sequence). Trimming took off 1 base at V and 3 bases at J, with 9 bases between the two ends. The CDR3 nucleotides are TGTGCCAGCAGCTTAGTTGCAAAGGACACTGAAGCTTTCTTT. Its translation: CASSLVAKDTEAFF.

The V gene is TRBV11-3, the J gene TRBJ1-3; D is unclear. The V and J ends lost 5 bases and 4 bases respectively, with 9 bases between them. The CDR3 length is 13 residues. The germline CDR1 and CDR2 sequences are SGHNT and YENEEA. This CDR3 reads CASSPGGGNTIYF. CDR3 DNA: TGTGCCAGCAGCCCGGGAGGCGGAAACACCATATATTTT.

This clone was seen a single time. The rearrangement uses TRBV7-9 and TRBJ1-5; D uncertain. Per germline, CDR1 SEHNR and CDR2 FQNEAQ (reference sequence). The CDR3 has 13 residues. V lost 1 base and J lost 3, with 4 bases in between. The CDR3, as DNA: TGTGCCAGCAGCTTAGGACTCAATCAGCCCCAGCATTTT. It is translated as CASSLGLNQPQHF.

V gene TRBV4-1 combines with J gene TRBJ2-1; 10 bases line up with TRBD2. J lost 8 bases, V lost 0 bases, and 19 bases had no gene match. The CDR3 is 20 residues long. CDR1 and CDR2 (germline): MGHRA, YSYEKL. Written as DNA, the CDR3 is TGCGCCAGCAGCCAAGAGTTGTACACTAGCGGGAATATAGGGAGAGATGAGCAGTTCTTC. Translated: CASSQELYTSGNIGRDEQFF.

The chain joins TRBV28 to TRBJ1-1; TRBD1 might be the D (5 bases). From germline, CDR1 is MDHEN and CDR2 SYDVKM. The CDR3 is 14 residues long. Trimming stripped 3 bases from V and 2 bases from J, with 10 bases between. CDR3 sequence reads: CASSLWGRNTEAFF. CDR3 nucleotide sequence: TGTGCCAGCAGTTTGTGGGGCAGAAACACTGAAGCTTTCTTT.

The V and J genes are TRBV19 and TRBJ1-2; TRBD1 is a possible D gene (5 bases). Trimming removed 7 bases from V and 1 base from J, with 10 bases in between. The CDR3 sequence is 13 residues long. Germline V gene data show CDR1 as LNHDA and CDR2 as SQIVND (reference sequence). CDR3 protein: CASIERGNYGYTF. As DNA, the CDR3 is TGTGCCAGTATTGAGAGGGGTAACTATGGCTACACCTTC. The entire variable domain, with the rest obtained from reference TRBV19 and TRBJ1-2, is as follows: DGGITQSPKYLFRKEGQNVTLSCEQNLNHDAMYWYRQDPGQGLRLIYYSQIVNDFQKGDIAEGYSVSREKKESFPLTVTSAQKNPTAFYLCASIERGNYGYTFGSGTRLTVV.